Presented here are 14 T cell receptor beta chains from one specimen sequenced in a study of T cells in Graves' hyperthyroidism and ophthalmopathy. Amplification of TCR beta CDR3 regions was performed using RNA transcripts as template. Researchers ran a first-round RT-PCR on the TCR CDR3 using the HTBI primer set. Each CDR3 protein is one row after TCRdb ran MiXCR on the multiplex PCR reads. The sample records 500,000 to 550,000 distinct CDR3 sequences, 15% to 20% being singletons. Sequencing was carried out using blood. All receptors derive from a man aged 35 to 55 with Graves' ophthalmopathy.

A few counts support this clonotype. J is TRBJ1-6 and V is TRBV3-1, with 9 nucleotides matching TRBD1. The junction had 11 bases not matched to a gene; V was cut back by 1 base and J by 13 bases. Per germline, CDR1 LGHDT and CDR2 YNNKEL (reference sequence). This CDR3 spans 16 amino acids. CDR3 coding DNA: TGTGCCAGCAGCCAAGCCGGGACAGGGAGTGTACCCCCCCTCCACTTT. Protein: CASSQAGTGSVPPLHF.

This clonotype was recorded many times. The chain joins TRBV7-2 to TRBJ2-1; no firm D call. The CDR3 extends over 13 amino acids. Trimming pared 2 bases from V and 12 bases from J, leaving 14 bases between. Germline CDR1 SGHTA, CDR2 FQGNSA. CDR3 sequence reads: CASSLSLEARQFF. The DNA of the CDR3 is TGTGCCAGCAGCTTATCCTTAGAGGCCCGGCAGTTCTTC.

The genes are TRBV4-1 and TRBJ2-1, with 11 positions matching TRBD2. Germline V gene lookup returns CDR1 MGHRA and CDR2 YSYEKL. V trimming: 0 bases; J trimming: 2 bases; junction bases outside the gene matches: 6. This CDR3 is built from 18 residues. As DNA, the CDR3 is TGCGCCAGCAGCCAAGATCCCCAGACTAGCGGGACCTACAATGAGCAGTTCTTC. Amino acids: CASSQDPQTSGTYNEQFF.

This clonotype was observed at least ten times. The gene calls are TRBV30 and TRBJ2-1; 7 bases fit TRBD1. Trimming at V came to 3 bases and at J to 2 bases, leaving 4 bases not matched to a gene. The CDR3 runs to 14 residues. CDR1 GTSNPN and CDR2 SVGIG come from the germline V gene (reference sequence). For the CDR3, the DNA is TGTGCCTGGAGAGACAGGGTCCCCTACAATGAGCAGTTCTTC. Protein: CAWRDRVPYNEQFF.

The sample holds many counts of this clonotype. The chain couples TRBV13 to TRBJ2-3, with D uncertain. CDR3 length: 13 residues. V was clipped by 5 bases and J by 5 bases, with 11 bases between them. Germline CDR1 and CDR2: PRHDT and FYEKMQ (reference sequence). Here the CDR3 reads CASSPWRIDTQYF. CDR3 in DNA: TGTGCCAGCAGCCCCTGGCGGATAGATACGCAGTATTTT.

Concerning this clonotype itself: Possible read error: a much larger clone is one base away. V and J are TRBV12-3 or TRBV12-4 and TRBJ2-3, with 14 bases fitting TRBD2. The ends lost 6 bases at V and 5 bases at J; junction bases unmatched: 4. The CDR3 runs to 15 residues. The CDR3 region has the DNA TGTGCCAGCAGGACCGGGACTAGCGGGAGAGATACGCAGTATTTT. It yields the protein CASRTGTSGRDTQYF.

This clonotype turned up a few times. The chain uses TRBV20-1 and TRBJ1-1; 8 nucleotides line up with TRBD1. V was pared by 4 bases and J by 0 bases, with 7 bases of the junction left unmatched. CDR3 length equals 15 residues. Germline CDR1 reads DFQATT; CDR2 reads SNEGSKA (reference sequence). CDR3 DNA: TGCAGTGCTACAGGGGGCTTCGGTATGAACACTGAAGCTTTCTTT. As protein: CSATGGFGMNTEAFF.

This clonotype was detected a few times. The J gene is TRBJ1-6, the V gene TRBV2; 12 bases match TRBD1. This CDR3 region has 16 residues. After removal of 10 bases from V and 8 bases from J, the junction contained 12 bases not matched to a gene. Germline V lookup: CDR1 SNHLY, CDR2 FYNNEI. The CDR3 bases are TGTGCCACCGGGGGACAGGGGGCCCGCGGAGATTCACCCCTCCACTTT. This codes for CATGGQGARGDSPLHF.

This clonotype was picked up many times. This chain uses TRBV5-8 with TRBJ2-1; 9 nucleotides agree with TRBD1. Germline V lookup: CDR1 SGHTS, CDR2 YDEGEE. The length of the CDR3 is 17 residues. After removal of 2 bases from V and 4 bases from J, the junction contained 10 bases not matched to a gene. CDR3 nucleotide sequence: TGTGCCAGCAGCTTCGAACCGGACAGGGGCGCGTACAATGAGCAGTTCTTC. It yields the protein CASSFEPDRGAYNEQFF.

This clonotype showed up just a few times. The chain recombines TRBV29-1 with TRBJ2-1, with D unclear. Trimming left V 4 bases short and J 10 bases short, with 14 bases between. Per germline, CDR1 SQVTM and CDR2 ANQGSEA. The CDR3 length is 12 residues. The CDR3, as DNA: TGCAGCGTTGGGGCTACTTTCGGAGAGCAGTTCTTC. As protein: CSVGATFGEQFF.

This clonotype occurred a few times. V gene TRBV4-2 combines with J gene TRBJ2-7; 11 bases map to TRBD2. The CDR3 loop spans 18 amino acids. Per germline, CDR1 LGHNA and CDR2 YNFKEQ. V gave up 3 bases and J gave up 2 bases; unmatched junction bases: 12. The CDR3: CASSQDPQGLAATYEQYF. As DNA, the CDR3 is TGTGCCAGCAGCCAGGATCCACAGGGACTAGCGGCCACCTACGAGCAGTACTTC.

V is TRBV19 and J is TRBJ1-5; D possibly corresponds to TRBD1 (5 bases). Trimming took 7 bases from V and 1 from J, leaving 14 bases between them. CDR1 is LNHDA and CDR2 is SQIVND in the germline V gene (reference sequence). The CDR3 sequence is 15 residues long. As DNA, the CDR3 is TGTGCCAGTAAAGGCCAGGGTAACAGCAATCAGCCCCAGCATTTT. Residues: CASKGQGNSNQPQHF.

This clonotype was observed a few times. This sequence joins TRBV28 and TRBJ2-1; D may be TRBD2 (5 bases). Trimming took off 5 bases at V and 9 bases at J, with 26 bases between the two ends. The CDR3 contains 17 residues. Germline V gene lookup returns CDR1 MDHEN and CDR2 SYDVKM. CDR3 DNA: TGTGCCAGCAGTCCCCACGTGGACGTCGGAGGAGTCAGTGAGCAGTTCTTC. Protein sequence: CASSPHVDVGGVSEQFF.

This clonotype turned up a few times. CDR3 coding DNA: TGTGCCAGCAGCGTGATCGACGGGGGAGGAGAGACCCAGTACTTC. The encoded protein is CASSVIDGGGETQYF. V and J are TRBV9 and TRBJ2-5; a possible D gene is TRBD2 (6 bases). V was clipped by 2 bases and J by 4 bases, with 15 bases between them. This CDR3 is 15 amino acids long. The germline V gene has CDR1 SGDLS and CDR2 YYNGEE.